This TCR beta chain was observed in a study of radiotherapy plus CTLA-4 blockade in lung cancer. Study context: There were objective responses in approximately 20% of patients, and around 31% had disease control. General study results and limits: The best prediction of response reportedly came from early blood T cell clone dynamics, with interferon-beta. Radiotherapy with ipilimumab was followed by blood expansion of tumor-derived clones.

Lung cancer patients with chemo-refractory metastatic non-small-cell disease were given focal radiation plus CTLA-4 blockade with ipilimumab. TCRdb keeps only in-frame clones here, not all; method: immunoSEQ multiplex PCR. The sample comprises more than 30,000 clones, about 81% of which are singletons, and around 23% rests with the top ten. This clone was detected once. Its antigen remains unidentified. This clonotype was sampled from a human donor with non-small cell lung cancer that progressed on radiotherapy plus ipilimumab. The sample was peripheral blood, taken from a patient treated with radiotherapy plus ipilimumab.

The CDR3 protein is CASSSAYNEQFF. The CDR3, as DNA: TGTGCCAGCAGTTCGGCCTACAATGAGCAGTTCTTC. The chain combines TRBV27 with TRBJ2-1; D is uncertain. Germline V lookup: CDR1 MNHEY, CDR2 SMNVEV (reference sequence). CDR3 size: 12 residues. V gave up 4 bases and J gave up 2 bases, with 3 bases separating them.